Sequencing of this TCR beta chain was carried out in a study of T cell responses to AZD1222 COVID-19 vaccine. This table comes from immunoSEQ multiplex PCR, and its TCRdb copy is limited to in-frame clones, with some not included. The sample holds some 140,000 clones, less than 95% seen once. This clone appeared once. Its antigen is not identified. Whole-study results and caveats: Reportedly, close to half of spike-specific TCRs are directed against unmutated variant regions. Once two AZD1222 doses were given, Spike-specific TCR breadth and depth went up. Females made up more of the donors, who were largely white British, and clonal diversity may have come out too low.

The clonotype comes from an adult in good health. The sample in question was peripheral blood, obtained on day 0 of AZD1222 vaccination.

The CDR3 is CASSFRGLNTGELFF. CDR3 in DNA: TGTGCCAGCAGCTTCAGGGGGCTTAACACCGGGGAGCTGTTTTTT. The chain couples TRBV7-8 to TRBJ2-2; 8 nucleotides line up with TRBD1. Looked up from germline, CDR1 is SGHVS and CDR2 is FQNEAQ. The CDR3 is made up of 15 amino acids. Trimming at V came to 3 bases and at J to 2 bases, leaving 2 bases not matched to a gene.